This TCR beta chain came from a study of CD8 T cells in Susac syndrome. Across the whole study: Patients with Susac syndrome were therapy-naive, treated with corticosteroids, or treated with intravenous immunoglobulin alone when blood was collected.

V lost 3 bases and J lost 7; bases outside the gene matches: 6. The CDR3 contains 14 residues. CDR1 and CDR2 from the germline V gene are SGDLS and YYNGEE. The sequenced target, TCR beta, came from blood CD8+ and CD4+ T cells. In Susac syndrome patients, recently defined diagnostic criteria for definite or probable disease were met. Random hexamers were used to reverse transcribe the RNA input (roughly 0.5 to 1 ug). Multiplex PCR with immunoSEQ amplified the TCR beta CDR3 across 54 Vbeta and 13 Jbeta. TCRdb used MiXCR to reprocess the immunoSEQ multiplex PCR reads, holding one entry per CDR3 protein. The sample includes about 190,000 distinct CDR3 sequences, around 93% seen only once; the top ten take roughly 0.15%.

The sequence came from a human donor with Susac syndrome. Sequencing was performed on CD8+ T cells from PBMCs. The chain links TRBV9 to TRBJ1-1; 10 nucleotides match TRBD1. CDR3 sequence (DNA): TGTGCCAGCAGCGCCTGGACAGGGGGGGGTGAAGCTTTCTTT. It encodes CASSAWTGGGEAFF.